Included here is one T cell receptor beta chain sequence, with context. The record originates from a study of CD8+ T cells in alopecia areata. The CDR3 runs 14 residues. Germline V gene lookup returns CDR1 GTSNPN and CDR2 SVGIG (reference sequence). The V gene lost 4 bases and the J gene lost 5 bases, with 12 bases spanning the gap. Lesional scalp punch biopsies and peripheral blood were collected from alopecia areata patients. RNA, once extracted, was reverse transcribed into cDNA for use as the sequencing template. The table came from immunoSEQ multiplex PCR; TCRdb's copy has only in-frame clones and leaves some out. The sample has almost 250,000 clones; about 68% are singletons.

The receptor was derived from a human donor with alopecia areata. Sequenced material: CD4+ T cells sorted from blood, taken at week 0. The rearrangement joins TRBV30 to TRBJ1-6; a weak D match, TRBD1 (6 bases). CDR3 residues: CAWTRTADNSPLHF. The CDR3 region has the DNA TGTGCCTGGACCCGGACAGCAGATAATTCACCCCTCCACTTT.